What follows describes a single T cell receptor beta chain. Sequencing used immunoSEQ multiplex PCR; TCRdb keeps in-frame clones, though not all of them. The table lists about 210,000 clones, 84% of them singletons. The data derive from a study of blood T cell repertoires in COVID-19. V gave up 2 bases and J gave up 2 bases; unmatched junction bases: 5. Germline loops: CDR1 SGHRS, CDR2 YFSETQ. CDR3 length: 15 amino acids. This clonotype originated in a woman between 50 and 59 years old with active or convalescent COVID-19. The chain has TRBV5-1 and TRBJ2-3, with 7 bases aligning to TRBD1. Sequenced sample: peripheral blood. The CDR3 here is CASSLSGQFTDTQYF. The CDR3 DNA reads as TGCGCCAGCAGCTTATCGGGACAGTTCACAGATACGCAGTATTTT. The variable domain in full, with the rest retrieved from reference TRBV5-1 and TRBJ2-3, is KAGVTQTPRYLIKTRGQQVTLSCSPISGHRSVSWYQQTPGQGLQFLFEYFSETQRNKGNFPGRFSGRQFSNSRSEMNVSTLELGDSALYLCASSLSGQFTDTQYFGPGTRLTVL.